This T cell receptor beta chain is drawn from a study of T cell clonotyping in hematopoietic cell transplantation. This table comes from immunoSEQ multiplex PCR, and its TCRdb copy is limited to in-frame clones, with some not included. Of approximately 42,000 clones listed, around 84% are singletons. For this clone: Its antigen is unknown.

V lost 6 bases, J lost 12 bases, and 14 bases lay in between. Germline V gives CDR1 MNHNY, CDR2 SVGAGI (reference sequence). The CDR3 contains 12 residues. General study findings and limits: Recipient TCR diversity dropped after transplant; expanded clonotypes rose from day 30 to 180. Broader posttransplant TCR repertoire diversity was predicted by graft donor and pretransplant recipient Inverse Simpson Index values. At the given depth, recipient repertoires were over 95% de novo clonotypes.

The time point here: recipient sample about 28 days before transplant, after cytoreduction. The receptor was derived from a man between 60 and 70 years old with acute myeloid leukemia. Some clones in this sample may be carry-over from other donors' samples. The sequenced sample was peripheral blood mononuclear cells, obtained before stem cell transplant. The chain is built from TRBV6-6 and TRBJ2-2, with D tentatively TRBD1 (5 bases). The CDR3 reads CASSSDRKKLFF. Written as DNA, the CDR3 is TGTGCCAGCAGCTCAGACAGAAAGAAGCTGTTTTTT.